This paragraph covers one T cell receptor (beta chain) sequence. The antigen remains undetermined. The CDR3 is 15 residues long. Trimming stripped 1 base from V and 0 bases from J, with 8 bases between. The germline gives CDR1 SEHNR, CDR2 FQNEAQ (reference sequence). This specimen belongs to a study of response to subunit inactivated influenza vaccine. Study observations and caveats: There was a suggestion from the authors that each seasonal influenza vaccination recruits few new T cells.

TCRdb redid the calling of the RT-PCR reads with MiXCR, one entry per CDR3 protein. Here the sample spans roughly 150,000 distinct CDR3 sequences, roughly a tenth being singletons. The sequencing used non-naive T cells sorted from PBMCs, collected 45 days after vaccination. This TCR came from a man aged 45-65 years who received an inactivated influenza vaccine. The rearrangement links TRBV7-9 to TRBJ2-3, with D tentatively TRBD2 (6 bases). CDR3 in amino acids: CASSLGSGSTDTQYF. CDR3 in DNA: TGTGCCAGCAGCTTAGGTAGCGGAAGCACAGATACGCAGTATTTT.